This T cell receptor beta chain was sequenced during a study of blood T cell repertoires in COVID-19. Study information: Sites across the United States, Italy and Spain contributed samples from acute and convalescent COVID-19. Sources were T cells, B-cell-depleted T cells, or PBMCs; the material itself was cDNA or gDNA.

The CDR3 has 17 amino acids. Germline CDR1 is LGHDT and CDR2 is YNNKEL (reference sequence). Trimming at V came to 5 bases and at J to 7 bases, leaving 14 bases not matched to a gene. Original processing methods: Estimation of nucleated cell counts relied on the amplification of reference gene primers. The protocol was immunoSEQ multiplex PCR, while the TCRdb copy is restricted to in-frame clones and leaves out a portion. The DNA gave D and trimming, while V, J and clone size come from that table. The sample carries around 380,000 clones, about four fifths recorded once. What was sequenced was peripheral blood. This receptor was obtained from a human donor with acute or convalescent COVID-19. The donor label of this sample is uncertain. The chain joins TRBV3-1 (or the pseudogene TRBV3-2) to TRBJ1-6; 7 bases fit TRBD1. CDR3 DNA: TGTGCCAGCAGCAAGTTGGGGGGAACAGGGGCAAATTCACCCCTCCACTTT. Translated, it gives CASSKLGGTGANSPLHF.